This paragraph reports one TCR beta chain. This CDR3 contains 14 residues. Trimming cost V 0 bases and J 5 bases, with 11 bases left between them. CDR1 SEHNR and CDR2 FQNEAQ come from the germline V gene (reference sequence). This record comes from a study of OX40 agonist ivuxolimab in advanced cancers. Sequencing was performed with immunoSEQ multiplex PCR; in TCRdb, only in-frame clones are kept and a portion is missing. The top ten clones hold 1.1% of a sample with 55,000 to 90,000 clones, approximately 80% of them seen once. The sequences come from CD4+ or CD8+ T cells sorted from blood, collected in a trial of the OX40 agonist ivuxolimab. This TCR derives from an adult with an advanced solid tumor such as melanoma, head and neck, liver or kidney cancer. The chain links TRBV7-9 to TRBJ2-7, with D perhaps assigned TRBD1 or TRBD2 (5 bases each). The CDR3 spells CASSLAEGSDEQYF. DNA for the CDR3: TGTGCCAGCAGCTTAGCCGAGGGGTCTGACGAGCAGTACTTC.